This T cell receptor beta chain was obtained from a study of tumor and adjacent non-tumor tissue in lung cancer. Whole-study context: Histology: about twelve adenocarcinoma, a couple of squamous cell carcinoma, 1 small cell lung cancer. Aged roughly 31 to 85 years, patients included roughly ten men and roughly five women with stage I to III disease. Study-level findings and limits: In normal lung, the top 100 clones were significantly more dominant than in tumor. Compared with tumor, normal lung showed significantly lower TCR diversity.

This CDR3 region has 11 residues. CDR1 and CDR2 (germline): LGHNA, YSLEER. This clonotype was seen a few times. What it recognizes is unknown. RNA was extracted from bulk tissue without any cell sorting. More than 3 cm separated this lung sample from the edge of the tumor. Three rounds of nested PCR, following a modified ARM-PCR protocol, produced the TCRbeta library. From the multiplex PCR reads, TCRdb called clonotypes with MiXCR, one entry per CDR3 protein. This sample carries tens of thousands of distinct CDR3 sequences, roughly 69% of them seen once, and the ten largest clones take around 23%. Sequenced material: distant non-tumor lung tissue. V gene TRBV4-3 combines with J gene TRBJ2-1; D is unresolved. The clonotype originates from a woman between 55 and 75 years old with non-small cell lung cancer. The CDR3 DNA follows: TGCATCAGCAGTCAGAGTGGGGAGCAGTTCTTC. Amino acids: CISSQSGEQFF.